The present T cell receptor beta chain was sequenced within a study of post-analysis software for immune sequencing data. Study findings and constraints: Comparison with controls showed significantly lower normalized Chao1 diversity in multiple sclerosis patients. The study found TRBV5-6, TRBV5-1 and TRBV20-1 among 5 or 6 TRBV segments more frequent in patients than controls.

Of note for this clonotype: No antigen is known for it.

Germline CDR1 reads SGHKS; CDR2 reads YYEKEE (reference sequence). The CDR3 length is 13 residues. V was clipped by 4 bases and J by 5 bases, with 10 bases between them. Unique molecular identifiers featured in each of the TCR beta cDNA libraries. Between about 1 and 11 million T cells gave rise to 500,000 to 650,000 cDNA molecules. TCRdb reanalysed the PCR reads using MiXCR and keeps one entry per CDR3 protein. The sample carries roughly 800,000 distinct CDR3 sequences, 53% recorded once. Specimen: blood. The chain links TRBV5-5 to TRBJ1-5, with D possibly being TRBD1 (5 bases). This sequence was found in a girl under 18 with multiple sclerosis. The CDR3 loop reads CASSRGSDQPQHF. The CDR3 coding sequence is TGTGCCAGCAGCAGGGGAAGCGATCAGCCCCAGCATTTT.